This T cell receptor (beta chain) was captured in a study of cytomegalovirus exposure and HLA in healthy donors. Nominally healthy donors were sampled, though unrecorded immune exposures were likely. The PCR made use of 60 Vbeta and 13 Jbeta primers. TCRdb keeps only in-frame clones here, not all; method: immunoSEQ multiplex PCR. Of more than 85,000 clones in the sample, approximately 14% were seen once. CDR1 ENHRY and CDR2 SYGVKD come from the germline V gene. Trimming took off 0 bases at V and 4 bases at J, with 9 bases between the two ends. The CDR3 is 14 amino acids. This clonotype was obtained from a female donor in good health and CMV-seronegative. The sample consisted of PBMCs. The chain joins TRBV10-3 to TRBJ1-2, with no clear D. The CDR3 DNA reads as TGTGCCATCAGTGAGTCCTTCAGGTCCTATGGCTACACCTTC. Translation: CAISESFRSYGYTF.